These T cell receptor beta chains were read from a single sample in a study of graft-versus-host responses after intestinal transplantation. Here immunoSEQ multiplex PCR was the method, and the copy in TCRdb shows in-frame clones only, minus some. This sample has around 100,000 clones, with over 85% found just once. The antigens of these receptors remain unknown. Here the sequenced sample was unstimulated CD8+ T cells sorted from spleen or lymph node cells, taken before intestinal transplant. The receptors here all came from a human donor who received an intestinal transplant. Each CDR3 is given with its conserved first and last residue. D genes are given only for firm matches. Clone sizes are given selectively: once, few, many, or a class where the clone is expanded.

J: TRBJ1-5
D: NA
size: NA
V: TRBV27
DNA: TGTGCCAGCAGTCATCGACAGGGCAATCAGCCCCAGCATTTT
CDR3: CASSHRQGNQPQHF

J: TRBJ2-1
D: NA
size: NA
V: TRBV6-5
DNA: TGTGCCAGCAGCCCTACCGGGGGCTCCTACAATGAGCAGTTCTTC
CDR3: CASSPTGGSYNEQFF

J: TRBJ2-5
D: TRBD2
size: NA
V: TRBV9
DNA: TGTGCCAGCAGCTCCGGGCTAGCGGGGCGAGAGACCCAGTACTTC
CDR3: CASSSGLAGRETQYF

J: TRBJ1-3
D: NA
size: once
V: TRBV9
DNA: TGTGCCAGCGCGTTGGGAAACACCATATATTTT
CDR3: CASALGNTIYF

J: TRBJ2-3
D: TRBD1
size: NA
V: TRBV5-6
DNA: TGTGCCAGCATGTACCCCGGGACAGCTCTCACAGATACGCAGTATTTT
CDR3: CASMYPGTALTDTQYF

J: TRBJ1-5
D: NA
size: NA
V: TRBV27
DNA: TGTGCCAGCAGTTTATCAGGGAATCAGCCCCAGCATTTT
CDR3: CASSLSGNQPQHF

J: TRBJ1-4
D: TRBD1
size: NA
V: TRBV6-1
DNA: TGTGCCAGCAGTGAGGGACAGCTATCCGCAACTAATGAAAAACTGTTTTTT
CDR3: CASSEGQLSATNEKLFF

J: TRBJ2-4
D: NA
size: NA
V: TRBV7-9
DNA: TGTGCCAGCAGCTTAGTCTACGGGGACCTTAACATTCAGTACTTC
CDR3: CASSLVYGDLNIQYF

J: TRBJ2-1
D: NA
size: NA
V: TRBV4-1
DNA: TGCGCCAGCAGCCAAGCACTAGTAAACAATGAGCAGTTCTTC
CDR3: CASSQALVNNEQFF

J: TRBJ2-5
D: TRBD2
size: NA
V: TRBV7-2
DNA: TGTGCCAGCAGCTGGACTAGCGGGGGGGAGGAGACCCAGTACTTC
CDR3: CASSWTSGGEETQYF

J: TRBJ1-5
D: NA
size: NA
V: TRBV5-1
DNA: TGCGCCAGCAGCTTGAAAAATTATAGCAATCAGCCCCAGCATTTT
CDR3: CASSLKNYSNQPQHF

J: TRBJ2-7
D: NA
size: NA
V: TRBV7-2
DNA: TGTGCCAGCAGCTTAGCGCAAGTCGGATACGAGCAGTACTTC
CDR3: CASSLAQVGYEQYF

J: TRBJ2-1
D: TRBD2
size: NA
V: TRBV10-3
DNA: TGTGCCATCAGTGGTGTTTCGGCTAGCGGGGAGGATGAGCAGTTCTTC
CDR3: CAISGVSASGEDEQFF

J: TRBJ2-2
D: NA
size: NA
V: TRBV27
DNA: TGTGCCAGCAGTTTAATAAGCACCGGGGAGCTGTTTTTT
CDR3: CASSLISTGELFF

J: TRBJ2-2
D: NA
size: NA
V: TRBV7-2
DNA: TGTGCCAGCAGCTTAGGGGGGGCCGGGGAGCTGTTTTTT
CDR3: CASSLGGAGELFF

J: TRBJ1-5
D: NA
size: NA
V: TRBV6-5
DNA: TGTGCCAGCGGACAGTCAGGGCAGCCCCAGCATTTT
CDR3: CASGQSGQPQHF

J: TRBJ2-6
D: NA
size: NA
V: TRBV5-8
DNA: TGTGCCAGCAGCTTGAGTGGGGGGGCCAACGTCCTGACTTTC
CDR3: CASSLSGGANVLTF

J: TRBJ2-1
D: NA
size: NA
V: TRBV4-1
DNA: TGCGCCAGCAGCGTCAGAGGATATGAGCAGTTCTTC
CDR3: CASSVRGYEQFF

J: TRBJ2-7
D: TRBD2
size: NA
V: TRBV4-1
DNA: TGCGCCAGCAGCCAAGATGGAGGACTAGCGGGGTACTACGAGCAGTACTTC
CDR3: CASSQDGGLAGYYEQYF

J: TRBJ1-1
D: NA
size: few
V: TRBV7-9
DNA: TGTGCCAGCGGACCGACTGATGGAGACACTGAAGCTTTCTTT
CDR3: CASGPTDGDTEAFF

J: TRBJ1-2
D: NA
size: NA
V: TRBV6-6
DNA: TGTGCCAGCAGTGATCCGGGACCGGCCGCGGGCTACACCTTC
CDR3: CASSDPGPAAGYTF

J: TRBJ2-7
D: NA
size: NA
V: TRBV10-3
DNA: TGTGCCATCAGTGAGTTTGAGACACCCCTGGGCCTACGGGAGCAGTACTTC
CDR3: CAISEFETPLGLREQYF

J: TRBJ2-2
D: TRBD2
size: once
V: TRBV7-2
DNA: TGTGCCAGCAGCCTTGGACTAGCGGGGGGCAGGTACACCGGGGAGCTGTTTTTT
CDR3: CASSLGLAGGRYTGELFF

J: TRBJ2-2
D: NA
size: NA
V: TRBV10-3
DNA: TGTGCCATCAGTGAAGAGCGGAACACCGGGGAGCTGTTTTTT
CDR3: CAISEERNTGELFF

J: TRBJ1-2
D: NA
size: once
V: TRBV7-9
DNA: TGTGCCAGCAGCTTAGGTACAGGGTCTTTGAGTGGCTACACCTTC
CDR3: CASSLGTGSLSGYTF

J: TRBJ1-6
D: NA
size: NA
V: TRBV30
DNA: TGTGCCTGGAGTGTAGAGGACATCTATAATTCACCCCTCCACTTT
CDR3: CAWSVEDIYNSPLHF

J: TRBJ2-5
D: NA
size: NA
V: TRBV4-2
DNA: TGTGCCAGCAGCCAATCCGAGCTAGGCCCGGACAGAACCCAAGAGACCCAGTACTTC
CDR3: CASSQSELGPDRTQETQYF

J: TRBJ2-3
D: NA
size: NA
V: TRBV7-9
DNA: TGTGCCAGCAGCTTAGTAGATAGTGGCACAGATACGCAGTATTTT
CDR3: CASSLVDSGTDTQYF

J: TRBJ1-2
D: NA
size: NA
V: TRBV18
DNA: TGTGCCAGCTCACCACAGGGTTTGGACTATGGCTACACCTTC
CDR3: CASSPQGLDYGYTF

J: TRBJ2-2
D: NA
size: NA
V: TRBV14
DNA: TGTGCCAGCAGCCCTATGATGGTAAATGCGAACACCGGGGAGCTGTTTTTT
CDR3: CASSPMMVNANTGELFF

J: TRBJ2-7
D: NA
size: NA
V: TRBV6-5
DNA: TGTGCCAGCAGTCCGGGATCCTACGAGCAGTACTTC
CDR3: CASSPGSYEQYF